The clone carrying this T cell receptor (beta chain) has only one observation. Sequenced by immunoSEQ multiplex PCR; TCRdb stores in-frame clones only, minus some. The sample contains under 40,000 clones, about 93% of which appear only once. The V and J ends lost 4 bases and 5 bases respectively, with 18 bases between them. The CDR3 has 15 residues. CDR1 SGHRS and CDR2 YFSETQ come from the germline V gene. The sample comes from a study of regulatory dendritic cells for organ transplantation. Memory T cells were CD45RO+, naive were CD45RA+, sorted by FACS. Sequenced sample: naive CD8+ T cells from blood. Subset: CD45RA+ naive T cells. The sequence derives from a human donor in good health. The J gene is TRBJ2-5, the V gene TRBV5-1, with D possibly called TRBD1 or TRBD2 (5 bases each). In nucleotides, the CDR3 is TGCGCCAGCAGCCCGGGGACGGCTCTCGTGGAGACCCAGTACTTC. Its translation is CASSPGTALVETQYF.